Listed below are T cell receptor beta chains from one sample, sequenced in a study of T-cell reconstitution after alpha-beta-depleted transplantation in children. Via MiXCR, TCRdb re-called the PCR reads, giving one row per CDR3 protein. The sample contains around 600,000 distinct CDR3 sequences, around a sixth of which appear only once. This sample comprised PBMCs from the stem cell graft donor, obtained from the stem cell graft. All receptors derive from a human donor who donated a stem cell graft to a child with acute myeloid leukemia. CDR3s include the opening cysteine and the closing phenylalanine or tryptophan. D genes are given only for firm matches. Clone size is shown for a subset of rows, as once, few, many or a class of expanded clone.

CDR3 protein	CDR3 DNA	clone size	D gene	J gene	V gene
CSARGRADSGRTEAFF	TGCAGTGCTAGAGGTCGGGCGGATTCGGGACGTACTGAAGCTTTCTTT	-	-	TRBJ1-1	TRBV20-1
CSVEEVPNTGELFF	TGCAGCGTTGAAGAGGTACCGAACACCGGGGAGCTGTTTTTT	many	-	TRBJ2-2	TRBV29-1
CSAKQGVDYEQYF	TGCAGTGCTAAACAGGGAGTGGACTACGAGCAGTACTTC	many	-	TRBJ2-7	TRBV20-1
CASSSPGSGGNEQFF	TGTGCCAGCAGTTCCCCGGGCTCGGGGGGCAATGAGCAGTTCTTC	-	TRBD2	TRBJ2-1	TRBV6-5
CSAQVGISYEQYF	TGCAGTGCCCAAGTGGGAATCTCCTACGAGCAGTACTTC	many	-	TRBJ2-7	TRBV20-1
CASSLVGENSPLHF	TGCGCCAGCAGCTTGGTGGGGGAGAATTCACCCCTCCACTTT	many	-	TRBJ1-6	TRBV5-1
CSALTDRGSKGYTF	TGCAGTGCACTAACGGACAGGGGTTCTAAAGGCTACACCTTC	many	TRBD1	TRBJ1-2	TRBV20-1
CASSLAPQNYNEQFF	TGTGCCAGCAGCTTAGCCCCCCAGAATTACAATGAGCAGTTCTTC	-	-	TRBJ2-1	TRBV7-2
CASSKGRSAQETQYF	TGTGCCAGCAGCAAGGGACGGAGCGCCCAAGAGACCCAGTACTTC	many	-	TRBJ2-5	TRBV5-6
CASSRARTSGYSYEQYF	TGCGCCAGCAGCCGAGCGAGGACTAGCGGGTACTCCTACGAGCAGTACTTC	many	TRBD2	TRBJ2-7	TRBV4-3
CASSLQGAGSTEAFF	TGTGCCAGCAGCCTACAGGGGGCCGGGAGCACTGAAGCTTTCTTT	-	TRBD1	TRBJ1-1	TRBV7-9
CASSLIRTNSPLHF	TGTGCCAGCAGCTTAATCCGGACTAATTCACCCCTCCACTTT	few	-	TRBJ1-6	TRBV7-3
CASSVEGQGGPNTGELFF	TGTGCCAGCAGCGTGGAGGGACAGGGGGGCCCGAACACCGGGGAGCTGTTTTTT	-	TRBD1	TRBJ2-2	TRBV9
CASSYLGEKLFF	TGTGCCAGCAGTTACCTGGGGGAAAAACTGTTTTTT	-	-	TRBJ1-4	TRBV6-5
CASSLKDRIVGQPQHF	TGTGCCAGCAGTTTAAAGGACAGGATAGTCGGTCAGCCCCAGCATTTT	few	TRBD1	TRBJ1-5	TRBV28
CASSEYTTSTDTQYF	TGTGCCAGCAGTGAATATACGACGAGCACAGATACGCAGTATTTT	-	-	TRBJ2-3	TRBV25-1
CASSQDVGVSDSGNTIYF	TGCGCCAGCAGCCAAGATGTCGGAGTGAGTGACTCTGGAAACACCATATATTTT	few	-	TRBJ1-3	TRBV4-3
CSGLADQETQYF	TGCAGTGGCCTAGCGGATCAAGAGACCCAGTACTTC	many	TRBD2	TRBJ2-5	TRBV20-1
CSARGRIGGEAGELFF	TGCAGTGCTAGAGGTCGTATCGGGGGGGAAGCCGGGGAGCTGTTTTTT	many	TRBD2	TRBJ2-2	TRBV20-1
CSAQQPNYGYTF	TGCAGTGCCCAGCAACCTAACTATGGCTACACCTTC	many	-	TRBJ1-2	TRBV20-1
CASQGGKYNEQFF	TGCGCCAGCCAAGGGGGTAAATACAATGAGCAGTTCTTC	-	-	TRBJ2-1	TRBV5-1
CASSLRGQGEAFF	TGTGCCAGCAGCTTGCGAGGACAGGGTGAAGCTTTCTTT	few	TRBD1	TRBJ1-1	TRBV7-2
CASRGSGGGGELFF	TGTGCCAGCAGAGGTAGCGGGGGAGGCGGGGAGCTGTTTTTT	once	TRBD2	TRBJ2-2	TRBV6-2/TRBV6-3
CSVEDPTQFPGANVLTF	TGCAGCGTTGAAGATCCTACACAATTCCCTGGGGCCAACGTCCTGACTTTC	many	-	TRBJ2-6	TRBV29-1
CASTSILAGGASGANVLTF	TGTGCCAGCACTTCTATCCTAGCGGGGGGCGCATCTGGGGCCAACGTCCTGACTTTC	-	TRBD2	TRBJ2-6	TRBV6-2/TRBV6-3
CASSVTRSTDTQYF	TGTGCCAGCAGCGTAACTAGAAGCACAGATACGCAGTATTTT	many	-	TRBJ2-3	TRBV9
CSAADSSNNQPQHF	TGCAGTGCCGCCGATAGCAGTAACAATCAGCCCCAGCATTTT	many	-	TRBJ1-5	TRBV20-1
CASSLSLGNTIYF	TGTGCCAGCAGTTTGTCGTTGGGAAACACCATATATTTT	many	-	TRBJ1-3	TRBV27
CSAQRSQTGENYGYTF	TGCAGTGCACAAAGGTCCCAGACAGGGGAGAACTATGGCTACACCTTC	many	TRBD1	TRBJ1-2	TRBV20-1
CASSLAIGASTEAFF	TGTGCCAGCAGTTTAGCGATTGGGGCAAGCACTGAAGCTTTCTTT	-	-	TRBJ1-1	TRBV12-3/TRBV12-4
CASTLDAGSYNEQFF	TGTGCCAGCACCCTAGACGCTGGGTCCTACAATGAGCAGTTCTTC	many	-	TRBJ2-1	TRBV12-3/TRBV12-4
CASSPDQGGEQYF	TGTGCCAGCTCACCGGACCAGGGGGGAGAGCAGTACTTC	many	-	TRBJ2-7	TRBV18
CASRPHGNKLFF	TGTGCCAGCAGGCCCCACGGAAATAAACTGTTTTTT	-	-	TRBJ1-4	TRBV12-3/TRBV12-4
CSAGQGYYNEQFF	TGCAGTGCTGGACAGGGGTACTACAATGAGCAGTTCTTC	many	TRBD1	TRBJ2-1	TRBV20-1
CSAATGANNEKLFF	TGCAGTGCAGCGACAGGGGCGAATAATGAAAAACTGTTTTTT	few	TRBD1	TRBJ1-4	TRBV20-1
CASSPRTGVSYNEQFF	TGTGCCAGCTCACCACGGACAGGGGTCTCCTACAATGAGCAGTTCTTC	-	TRBD1	TRBJ2-1	TRBV18
CSVEEEDGYTF	TGCAGCGTTGAAGAGGAGGATGGCTACACCTTC	many	-	TRBJ1-2	TRBV29-1
CSGKGAMVEAFF	TGCAGCGGAAAAGGGGCCATGGTCGAAGCTTTCTTT	many	-	TRBJ1-1	TRBV20-1
CSARVFGGSYNEQFF	TGCAGTGCTAGAGTTTTCGGGGGATCCTACAATGAGCAGTTCTTC	many	-	TRBJ2-1	TRBV20-1
CASSPPTEPDDEQFF	TGTGCCAGCAGTCCCCCGACAGAGCCTGATGATGAGCAGTTCTTC	-	-	TRBJ2-1	TRBV25-1
CASSQRVGNVQTQYF	TGTGCCAGCAGCCAGCGGGTAGGGAATGTACAGACCCAGTACTTC	few	-	TRBJ2-5	TRBV5-5
CASSQEWGQLFF	TGTGCCAGCAGCCAAGAGTGGGGACAACTGTTTTTT	few	-	TRBJ1-4	TRBV3-1
CASSLLGASYNEQFF	TGTGCCAGCAGCTTGCTGGGGGCATCCTACAATGAGCAGTTCTTC	many	-	TRBJ2-1	TRBV5-6
CASSLDPRGDTQYF	TGTGCCAGCAGCTTGGACCCCCGCGGGGATACGCAGTATTTT	-	-	TRBJ2-3	TRBV7-2
CSVQVTAQETQYF	TGCAGCGTCCAGGTCACAGCCCAAGAGACCCAGTACTTC	many	-	TRBJ2-5	TRBV29-1
CASSEGPVSNQPQHF	TGCGCCAGCAGTGAAGGACCAGTTAGCAATCAGCCCCAGCATTTT	-	-	TRBJ1-5	TRBV4-1
CASSSGTDLYF	TGTGCCAGCAGCTCCGGGACAGATTTGTACTTC	many	TRBD1	TRBJ2-7	TRBV6-2/TRBV6-3
CASSLETETNEQFF	TGTGCCAGCAGCTTAGAGACGGAGACCAATGAGCAGTTCTTC	-	-	TRBJ2-1	TRBV11-1
CASSFGVPPGNTEAFF	TGTGCCAGCAGTTTCGGAGTGCCGCCTGGGAACACTGAAGCTTTCTTT	many	-	TRBJ1-1	TRBV12-3/TRBV12-4
CASSDYGVNYGYTF	TGTGCCAGCAGTGACTATGGGGTTAACTATGGCTACACCTTC	few	-	TRBJ1-2	TRBV12-3/TRBV12-4
CSVGGGFADTQYF	TGCAGTGTTGGGGGGGGGTTTGCAGATACGCAGTATTTT	-	TRBD2	TRBJ2-3	TRBV20-1
CASSRSTGELFF	TGTGCCAGCAGTCGGAGCACCGGGGAGCTGTTTTTT	many	-	TRBJ2-2	TRBV12-3/TRBV12-4
CSARGKDTQYF	TGCAGTGCTAGAGGCAAGGATACGCAGTATTTT	few	-	TRBJ2-3	TRBV20-1